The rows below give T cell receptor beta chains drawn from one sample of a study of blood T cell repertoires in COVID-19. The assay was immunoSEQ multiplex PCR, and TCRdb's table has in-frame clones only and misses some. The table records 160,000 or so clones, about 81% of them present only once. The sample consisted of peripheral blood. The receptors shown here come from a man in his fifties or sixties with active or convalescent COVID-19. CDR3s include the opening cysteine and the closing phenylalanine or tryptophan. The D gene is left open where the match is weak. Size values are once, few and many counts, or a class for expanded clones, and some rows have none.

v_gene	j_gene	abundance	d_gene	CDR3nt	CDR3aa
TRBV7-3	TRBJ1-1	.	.	TGTGCCAGCAGCCAACAGGGAACTGAAGCTTTCTTT	CASSQQGTEAFF
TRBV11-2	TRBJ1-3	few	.	TGTGCCAGCAGCCCATCTGGAAACACCATATATTTT	CASSPSGNTIYF
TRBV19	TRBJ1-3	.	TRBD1	TGTGCCAGTAGTTGGGACAGCCTCCTCTCTGGAAACACCATATATTTT	CASSWDSLLSGNTIYF
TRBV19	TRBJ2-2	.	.	TGTGCCAGTAGACCAACAGGGCCCGGGGAGCTGTTTTTT	CASRPTGPGELFF
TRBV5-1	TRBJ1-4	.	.	TGCGCCAGCAGCTTCTTAGCAGCAACTAATGAAAAACTGTTTTTT	CASSFLAATNEKLFF
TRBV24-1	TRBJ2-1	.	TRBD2	TGTGCCACCGAAGAGGCGGCCCGGGAGGATGAGCAGTTCTTC	CATEEAAREDEQFF
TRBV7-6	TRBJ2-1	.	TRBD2	TGTGCCAGCAGCTCTTACAGTGGGAGGGCGAGGAATGAGCAGTTCTTC	CASSSYSGRARNEQFF
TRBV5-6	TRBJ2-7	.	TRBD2	TGTGCCAGCAGATTGGCACTAGCGGGTGACTACGAGCAGTACTTC	CASRLALAGDYEQYF
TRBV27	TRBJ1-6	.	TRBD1	TGTGCCAGCAGCGGGTCGGGACAGGGCCGATCACCCCTCCACTTT	CASSGSGQGRSPLHF
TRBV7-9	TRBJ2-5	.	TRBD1	TGTGCCAGCAGCTCAGGGACAGGGAGACTAGCTGAGACCCAGTACTTC	CASSSGTGRLAETQYF
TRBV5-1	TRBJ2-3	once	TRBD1	TGCGCCAGCAGCCCAAGACAGGGTAGCACAGATACGCAGTATTTT	CASSPRQGSTDTQYF
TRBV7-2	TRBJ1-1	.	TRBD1	TGTGCCAGCAGCTTAGGGACAGGCTACACTGAAGCTTTCTTT	CASSLGTGYTEAFF
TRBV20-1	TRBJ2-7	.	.	TGCAGTGCTAGAGATCACTACGAGCAGTACTTC	CSARDHYEQYF
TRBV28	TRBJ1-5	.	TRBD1	TGTGCCAGCAGGACCGGGACAGGGGCCTTAAGTCAGCCCCAGCATTTT	CASRTGTGALSQPQHF
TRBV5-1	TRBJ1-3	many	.	TGCGCCAGCCACAAGGGGGTCGACACCATATATTTT	CASHKGVDTIYF
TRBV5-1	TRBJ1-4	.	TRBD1	TGCGCCAGCAGCGCGGGACAGCCCTCAACTAATGAAAAACTGTTTTTT	CASSAGQPSTNEKLFF
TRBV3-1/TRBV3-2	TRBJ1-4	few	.	TGTGCCAGCAGCCATAAAGCTACTAATGAAAAACTGTTTTTT	CASSHKATNEKLFF
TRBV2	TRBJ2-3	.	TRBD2	TGTGCCAGCAGTGAAGGACTAGCAATCACAGATACGCAGTATTTT	CASSEGLAITDTQYF
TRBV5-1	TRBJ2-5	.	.	TGCGCCAGCAGCTTGGTGGGGGGCCAAGAGACCCAGTACTTC	CASSLVGGQETQYF
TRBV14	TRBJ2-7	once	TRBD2	TGTGCCAGCAGCCATTGGACTAGTCAACACGAGCAGTACTTC	CASSHWTSQHEQYF
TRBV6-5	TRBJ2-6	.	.	TGTGCCAGCAGTAGGGGCCACTCTGGGGCCAACGTCCTGACTTTC	CASSRGHSGANVLTF
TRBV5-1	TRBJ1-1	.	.	TGCGCCAGCAGCCCAGAACAGGGGAACACTGAAGCTTTCTTT	CASSPEQGNTEAFF
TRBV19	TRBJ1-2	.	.	TGTGCCAGTAGTACGACAGATCGGGATGGCTACACCTTC	CASSTTDRDGYTF
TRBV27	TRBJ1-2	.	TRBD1	TGTGCCAGCAGTTCACGACCAGGACAGGGTAACTATGGCTACACCTTC	CASSSRPGQGNYGYTF
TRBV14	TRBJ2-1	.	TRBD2	TGTGCCAGCAGCCAAGACGCTAGCGGGAGCACTGAGCAGTTCTTC	CASSQDASGSTEQFF
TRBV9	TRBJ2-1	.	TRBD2	TGTGCCAGCAGCAGGGGTAGCGGGGGAGAAGGTGAGCAGTTCTTC	CASSRGSGGEGEQFF
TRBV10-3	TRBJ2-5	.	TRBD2	TGTGCCATCAAGTCTAGCGGGAAAGAGGAGACCCAGTACTTC	CAIKSSGKEETQYF
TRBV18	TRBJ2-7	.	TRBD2	TGTGCCAGCTCACCTCTTATAGCGGGAGGGCCGATGTACGAGCAGTACTTC	CASSPLIAGGPMYEQYF
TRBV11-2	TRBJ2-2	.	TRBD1	TGTGCCAGCAGCTTTGTTCCGGGACAGGCGAACACCGGGGAGCTGTTTTTT	CASSFVPGQANTGELFF
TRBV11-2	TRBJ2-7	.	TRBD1	TGTGCCAGCAGCTTAGCCGGGACAGGGATGACCGGAATCTTC	CASSLAGTGMTGIF
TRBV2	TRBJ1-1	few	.	TGTGCCAGCAGTACAGCCACTGAAGCTTTCTTT	CASSTATEAFF
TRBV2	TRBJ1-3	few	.	TGTGCCAGCAGTGATACACCAAACACCATATATTTT	CASSDTPNTIYF
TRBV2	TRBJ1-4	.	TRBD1	TGTGCCAGCAGAACCGGGACAGGTTCTGAAAAACTGTTTTTT	CASRTGTGSEKLFF
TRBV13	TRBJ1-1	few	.	TGTGCCAGCAGCGCCGACAGACTCAACACTGAAGCTTTCTTT	CASSADRLNTEAFF
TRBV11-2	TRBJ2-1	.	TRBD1	TGTGCCAGCAGCCAACAGGGGTTTTGGGTCCATGAGCAGTTCTTC	CASSQQGFWVHEQFF